This entry features one TCR beta chain sequence. Its antigen is not known. These data come from a study of blood T cells in healthy people across ages. Samples each had at least 5.5 micrograms of total RNA extracted. A second PCR of about 7 to 12 cycles used a sample-barcoded 5' primer and a J-beta primer mix. TCRdb reprocessed the 5' RACE reads with MiXCR, giving one entry per CDR3 protein. The table records around 800,000 distinct CDR3 sequences, about 53% of them present only once. Points from the study as a whole: With age, beta diversity per million T cells declined roughly linearly, significantly by about 40. Diversity was higher, and naive CD4+ cells more numerous, in long-lived donors than in aged donors. No conclusive comparison of naive versus antigen-experienced cells was possible with unsorted PBMCs.

This receptor was taken from a man older than 75 in good health. Specimen: blood.

CDR3 sequence: CASSFVDTEAFF. The CDR3 nucleotides are TGTGCCAGCAGCTTTGTAGACACTGAAGCTTTCTTT. The V call is TRBV11-2, the J call TRBJ1-1; D remains unclear. Germline CDR1 and CDR2: SGHAT and FQNNGV. The V and J ends lost 3 bases and 3 bases respectively, with 5 bases between them. CDR3 size: 12 residues.